Included here is one T cell receptor beta chain sequence, with context. Libraries were prepared by immunoSEQ multiplex PCR; TCRdb keeps only in-frame clonotypes and omits some of them. The table includes 150,000 to 200,000 clones, 80% to 90% detected once. Germline V gene data show CDR1 as KGHSH and CDR2 as LQKENI. The V and J ends lost 5 bases and 3 bases, in that order; junction bases with no gene match: 4. This CDR3 is built from 14 residues. This sample was included in a study of control samples from healthy donors and cancer patients. The sequence came from a woman in her 30s in good health. This chain joins TRBV18 and TRBJ2-7; 10 positions match TRBD1. Sequenced: blood. The CDR3 sequence: CASSGTGAVYEQYF. Written as DNA, the CDR3 is TGTGCCAGCTCAGGGACAGGGGCCGTCTACGAGCAGTACTTC.